Listed here is a single T cell receptor beta chain. This clone appeared a few times. Its antigen is unknown. Base qualities were left out, and no much larger clone turns up one base away. Each collaborating institution followed its own protocols to collect whole blood in K2EDTA tubes. For TCRbeta analysis, collaborators shipped samples in one of three forms: frozen whole blood, isolated PBMCs, or DNA extracted from either of those sample types. The immunoSEQ Assay, a bias-controlled multiplex PCR, was used to amplify TCRbeta CDR3 regions from genomic DNA. Per the original workflow: The number of nucleated cells in each sample was estimated by amplification of reference gene primers within the assay. To quantify the absolute abundance of each unique TCRbeta CDR3 rearrangement, sequence reads were collapsed and filtered. For each sample, productive Simpson clonality was calculated as the square root of Simpson's diversity index over productive rearrangements. The source is immuneACCESS, and TCRdb retained only in-frame sequences with V and J called. Part of the clones is not carried over; for the studies checked, unresolved V genes explain less than half of this, and the remainder is unexplained. V, J and clone size derive from that table, while D and trimming were established from the DNA sequence. Across this sample there are around 250,000 clones, with 65% to 85% seen only once. 4.4% of the sample goes to the ten largest clones.

The CDR3 contains 16 residues, cysteine and phenylalanine counted. Only the CDR3 region is kept as DNA, spanning 48 bases read in frame from base 1. The germline V gene gives CDR1 as LGHNA and CDR2 as YNFKEQ. V is trimmed back by 0 bases and J by 2 bases, and the junction contains 1 base that no gene match accounts for. This sample is drawn from a study of blood T cell repertoires in COVID-19 (dated by TCRdb to about 2020). About the full investigation: Samples from collaborators originated in the United States, Italy and Spain and spanned both the acute and convalescent phases of COVID-19. The samples were drawn from two sources: the first 160 participants of the ongoing ImmuneRACE study, and 1,254 subjects contributed by 6 global collaborators. Where HLA class I and class II types were available, the types were taken from metadata supplied by the sample provider, not from assay-based typing. The sample metadata nearly always contained a de-identified subject ID, COVID-19 status, age in years and sex. Deeply sampled blood TCRbeta repertoires from subjects exposed to, actively infected with, or recovered from COVID-19 were included in the dataset. The material from the prospective study consisted of cDNA or gDNA derived from T cells, B-cell-depleted T cells, or PBMCs. The repertoires were made available in a free public database intended to serve as a resource for research on the immune response to SARS-CoV-2.

Here is what the overall study found, with its caveats: The quantity of clinical and demographic metadata differed by source and by participant and was supplied without curation.

This receptor was obtained from a man aged 50 to 60 with active or convalescent COVID-19. The rearrangement combines TRBV4-2 with TRBJ2-1, with TRBD2 matching 10 junction bases. Sequencing was done on a sample of peripheral blood. The base sequence is TGTGCCAGCAGCCAAGATGGGACTAGCGCCTACAATGAGCAGTTCTTC. Its protein product is CASSQDGTSAYNEQFF.